The present T cell receptor beta chain was sequenced within a study of shared clonotypes between healthy human individuals. In the study overall: Each donor contributed plates that comprised three CD4 naive, three CD4 memory, two CD8 naive and one CD8 memory.

Profiled with immunoSEQ multiplex PCR; TCRdb holds only in-frame clones, not every one. The sample has 1.4 million or so clones, just under 99% seen once. The germline gives CDR1 SGHNT, CDR2 YYREEE (reference sequence). With 4 bases clipped from V and 2 bases from J, the junction kept 8 bases outside the gene matches. This CDR3 contains 15 residues. This receptor was taken from a man aged 25 to 40 in good health. The chain recombines TRBV5-4 with TRBJ2-5, with 7 nucleotides matching TRBD2. Sequences were obtained from naive CD4+ T cells sorted from blood. Indicated subset: CD45RA+ positively selected. The CDR3 bases are TGTGCCAGCAGCCAGGGAGGGGTAGAACAAGAGACCCAGTACTTC. It is translated as CASSQGGVEQETQYF. The entire variable domain, with the rest obtained from reference TRBV5-4 and TRBJ2-5, is as follows: ETGVTQSPTHLIKTRGQQVTLRCSSQSGHNTVSWYQQALGQGPQFIFQYYREEENGRGNFPPRFSGLQFPNYSSELNVNALELDDSALYLCASSQGGVEQETQYFGPGTRLLVL.